This is a list of T cell receptor beta chains from one sample in a study of spatial heterogeneity in lung cancer. TCRdb reprocessed the 5' RACE reads with MiXCR, giving one entry per CDR3 protein. The table records more than 20,000 distinct CDR3 sequences, over 2.5% of them present only once. This specimen was lung tumor tissue, taken at surgery. The receptors derive from a male donor with early-stage non-small cell lung cancer. Both conserved end residues are part of each CDR3. D genes are given only for firm matches. Not all rows give a size; the values are once, few, many and, for expanded clones, a class.

V: TRBV6-6; J: TRBJ1-1; D: -; size: many; CDR3: CASSYSTGVVNTEAFF; DNA: TGTGCCAGCAGTTACTCGACGGGTGTGGTTAACACTGAAGCTTTCTTT
V: TRBV5-1; J: TRBJ2-3; D: -; size: medium-sized; CDR3: CASSLGLRQERFTDTQYF; DNA: TGCGCCAGCAGCTTGGGTTTACGACAGGAGAGATTCACAGATACGCAGTATTTT
V: TRBV27; J: TRBJ2-1; D: TRBD2; size: many; CDR3: CASSPLSGVVYNEQFF; DNA: TGTGCCAGCAGTCCACTAAGCGGGGTTGTCTACAATGAGCAGTTCTTC
V: TRBV6-2/TRBV6-3; J: TRBJ1-5; D: -; size: medium-sized; CDR3: CASSYGWDVGQPQHF; DNA: TGTGCCAGCAGTTACGGATGGGACGTCGGTCAGCCCCAGCATTTT
V: TRBV5-6; J: TRBJ2-7; D: -; size: many; CDR3: CASRRTPTYEQYF; DNA: TGTGCCAGCAGAAGGACTCCGACCTACGAGCAGTACTTC
V: TRBV5-1; J: TRBJ2-3; D: -; size: once; CDR3: CASSFGVTSTDTQYF; DNA: TGCGCCAGCAGCTTCGGGGTAACTAGCACAGATACGCAGTATTTT
V: TRBV5-6; J: TRBJ2-7; D: -; size: many; CDR3: CASSLVSHTYEQYF; DNA: TGTGCCAGCAGCTTGGTATCCCATACCTACGAGCAGTACTTC
V: TRBV7-3; J: TRBJ2-2; D: -; size: many; CDR3: CASSLTSHDRELFF; DNA: TGTGCCAGCAGCTTAACGTCCCACGACAGGGAGCTGTTTTTT
V: TRBV12-3/TRBV12-4; J: TRBJ1-3; D: -; size: many; CDR3: CANEGAGNTIYF; DNA: TGTGCCAACGAGGGGGCTGGAAACACCATATATTTT
V: TRBV15; J: TRBJ2-3; D: -; size: many; CDR3: CATSRAVIGTDTQYF; DNA: TGTGCCACCAGCAGAGCTGTTATAGGCACAGATACGCAGTATTTT
V: TRBV7-2; J: TRBJ1-6; D: TRBD1; size: many; CDR3: CASSLAPLPGGSNSPLHF; DNA: TGTGCCAGCAGCTTAGCGCCCCTGCCAGGGGGATCGAATTCACCCCTCCACTTT
V: TRBV20-1; J: TRBJ1-2; D: TRBD1; size: -; CDR3: CSTKTPGTGYYGYTF; DNA: TGCAGTACAAAAACTCCGGGGACAGGGTACTATGGCTACACCTTC
V: TRBV12-3/TRBV12-4; J: TRBJ2-1; D: -; size: many; CDR3: CASSHGSLDNEQFF; DNA: TGTGCCAGCAGTCACGGGAGTTTAGACAATGAGCAGTTCTTC
V: TRBV20-1; J: TRBJ2-1; D: -; size: many; CDR3: CSARALASYNEQFF; DNA: TGCAGTGCGCGGGCACTAGCTTCCTACAATGAGCAGTTCTTC
V: TRBV12-3/TRBV12-4; J: TRBJ2-5; D: TRBD1; size: many; CDR3: CASSSTTGLETQYF; DNA: TGTGCCAGCAGTTCAACGACAGGGTTGGAGACCCAGTACTTC
V: TRBV3-1; J: TRBJ1-1; D: -; size: many; CDR3: CASSHSTEAFF; DNA: TGTGCCAGCAGCCATAGCACTGAAGCTTTCTTT
V: TRBV4-1; J: TRBJ1-2; D: -; size: many; CDR3: CASSQEGVGYTF; DNA: TGCGCCAGCAGCCAAGAAGGCGTGGGCTACACCTTC
V: TRBV7-9; J: TRBJ2-3; D: TRBD2; size: many; CDR3: CASSGASLAYTDTQYF; DNA: TGTGCCAGCAGCGGAGCCTCACTAGCGTACACAGATACGCAGTATTTT
V: TRBV5-1; J: TRBJ2-2; D: TRBD2; size: many; CDR3: CASSPGLAGFNTGELFF; DNA: TGCGCCAGCAGCCCCGGACTAGCGGGATTTAACACCGGGGAGCTGTTTTTT
V: TRBV2; J: TRBJ1-5; D: -; size: many; CDR3: CASSEYREGQPQHF; DNA: TGTGCCAGCAGTGAGTACAGGGAAGGACAGCCCCAGCATTTT
V: TRBV7-8; J: TRBJ1-4; D: -; size: many; CDR3: CASSLITTNEKLFF; DNA: TGTGCCAGCAGCCTCATTACAACTAATGAAAAACTGTTTTTT
V: TRBV19; J: TRBJ2-7; D: TRBD1; size: many; CDR3: CASSILGQGDEQYF; DNA: TGTGCCAGTAGTATCCTAGGACAGGGCGACGAGCAGTACTTC
V: TRBV6-5; J: TRBJ1-1; D: -; size: many; CDR3: CASSYSQGDTEAFF; DNA: TGTGCCAGCAGTTACTCACAGGGAGACACTGAAGCTTTCTTT
V: TRBV12-3/TRBV12-4; J: TRBJ2-7; D: TRBD1; size: many; CDR3: CASTTGGSYEQYF; DNA: TGTGCCAGCACGACAGGGGGCTCCTACGAGCAGTACTTC
V: TRBV12-3/TRBV12-4; J: TRBJ2-7; D: TRBD2; size: many; CDR3: CASSPRTSVGEQYF; DNA: TGTGCCAGCAGCCCGAGGACTAGCGTCGGGGAGCAGTACTTC
V: TRBV7-2; J: TRBJ2-3; D: -; size: once; CDR3: CASGTSTSTDTQYF; DNA: TGTGCCAGCGGCACCTCCACAAGCACTGATACGCAGTATTTT
V: TRBV2; J: TRBJ2-7; D: -; size: many; CDR3: CASKPGVTAYEQYF; DNA: TGTGCCAGCAAGCCCGGGGTAACCGCCTACGAGCAGTACTTC
V: TRBV6-1; J: TRBJ2-7; D: -; size: few; CDR3: CASSVTGTSTYEQYF; DNA: TGTGCCAGCAGTGTCACCGGGACGTCAACCTACGAGCAGTACTTC
V: TRBV4-1; J: TRBJ2-3; D: TRBD2; size: many; CDR3: CASSHDKRGTSGVVSRQYF; DNA: TGCGCCAGCAGCCATGATAAGCGAGGGACTAGCGGGGTTGTCAGTAGGCAGTATTTT
V: TRBV3-1; J: TRBJ2-7; D: -; size: many; CDR3: CASSQASGILQYF; DNA: TGTGCCAGCAGCCAAGCCTCCGGGATTCTGCAGTACTTC
V: TRBV7-6; J: TRBJ2-7; D: TRBD1; size: many; CDR3: CASSLRIGTGGLIKQYF; DNA: TGTGCCAGCAGCTTACGGATAGGGACAGGGGGCCTCATAAAGCAGTACTTC
V: TRBV20-1; J: TRBJ1-5; D: -; size: many; CDR3: CSARVGLEPQHF; DNA: TGCAGTGCTAGAGTCGGGCTGGAGCCCCAGCATTTT
V: TRBV12-3/TRBV12-4; J: TRBJ1-4; D: -; size: -; CDR3: CASSVSDGEKLFF; DNA: TGTGCCAGCAGTGTTAGCGACGGTGAAAAACTGTTTTTT
V: TRBV20-1; J: TRBJ1-5; D: -; size: many; CDR3: CSARDPLSRGNQPQHF; DNA: TGCAGTGCTAGAGATCCGCTCTCCAGGGGCAATCAGCCCCAGCATTTT
V: TRBV5-4; J: TRBJ2-3; D: TRBD2; size: many; CDR3: CASSLLAGDGADTQYF; DNA: TGTGCCAGCAGCCTACTAGCGGGAGACGGAGCAGATACGCAGTATTTT
V: TRBV29-1; J: TRBJ1-2; D: TRBD1; size: many; CDR3: CSVERTGRNYGYTF; DNA: TGCAGCGTTGAACGGACAGGGAGAAACTATGGCTACACCTTC
V: TRBV6-5; J: TRBJ2-3; D: TRBD2; size: many; CDR3: CASSLTSGSTDTQYF; DNA: TGTGCCAGCAGCTTGACTAGCGGAAGCACAGATACGCAGTATTTT
V: TRBV27; J: TRBJ2-5; D: TRBD2; size: many; CDR3: CASSLGSGGLGGAQYF; DNA: TGTGCCAGCAGTTTAGGGTCGGGGGGACTAGGCGGTGCTCAGTACTTC
V: TRBV7-2; J: TRBJ2-3; D: TRBD2; size: many; CDR3: CASSLVAAGGSDTQYF; DNA: TGTGCCAGCAGCTTAGTGGCGGCGGGAGGGTCAGATACGCAGTATTTT
V: TRBV5-1; J: TRBJ2-1; D: -; size: many; CDR3: CASSTAWGREEDEQFF; DNA: TGCGCCAGCAGCACCGCGTGGGGGCGGGAAGAAGATGAGCAGTTCTTC
V: TRBV7-8; J: TRBJ2-5; D: TRBD1; size: many; CDR3: CASSLGQGETQYF; DNA: TGTGCCAGCAGCTTGGGACAGGGGGAGACCCAGTACTTC
V: TRBV7-2; J: TRBJ1-5; D: -; size: many; CDR3: CASSFQGPQHF; DNA: TGTGCCAGCAGCTTCCAGGGGCCCCAGCATTTT
V: TRBV7-3; J: TRBJ1-1; D: -; size: many; CDR3: CASSLYVGSIHFF; DNA: TGTGCCAGCAGCTTATATGTGGGATCCATCCATTTCTTT
V: TRBV5-1; J: TRBJ2-7; D: TRBD1; size: medium-sized; CDR3: CASSLDRGLSHEQYF; DNA: TGCGCCAGCAGCCTCGACAGGGGGCTTTCCCACGAGCAGTACTTC
V: TRBV5-1; J: TRBJ2-3; D: -; size: many; CDR3: CASSGESGSGTDTQYF; DNA: TGCGCCAGCAGTGGGGAAAGCGGGTCGGGCACAGATACGCAGTATTTT
V: TRBV11-3; J: TRBJ2-3; D: -; size: many; CDR3: CASSLGTADTQYF; DNA: TGTGCCAGCAGCTTAGGGACGGCAGATACGCAGTATTTT
V: TRBV28; J: TRBJ2-1; D: TRBD2; size: medium-sized; CDR3: CASSLPGPGLGGLDEQFF; DNA: TGTGCCAGCAGTTTACCCGGTCCGGGACTAGGGGGGTTGGATGAGCAGTTCTTC
V: TRBV7-2; J: TRBJ1-3; D: -; size: medium-sized; CDR3: CASSHGGAGTPSNTIYF; DNA: TGTGCCAGCAGCCACGGAGGGGCGGGTACCCCTTCAAACACCATATATTTT
V: TRBV11-3; J: TRBJ2-3; D: TRBD2; size: -; CDR3: CASSYDRLAGDSDTQYF; DNA: TGTGCCAGCAGCTACGACCGACTAGCAGGAGATTCAGATACGCAGTATTTT
V: TRBV4-2; J: TRBJ1-1; D: -; size: many; CDR3: CASMVGGPNTEAFF; DNA: TGTGCCAGCATGGTCGGGGGCCCGAACACTGAAGCTTTCTTT
V: TRBV7-9; J: TRBJ2-1; D: -; size: many; CDR3: CASSLEVSHEQFF; DNA: TGTGCCAGCAGCTTAGAGGTTAGCCATGAGCAGTTCTTC
V: TRBV3-1; J: TRBJ1-1; D: TRBD1; size: many; CDR3: CASSQDPGRGVNTEAFF; DNA: TGTGCCAGCAGCCAAGATCCTGGCAGGGGGGTCAACACTGAAGCTTTCTTT
V: TRBV19; J: TRBJ2-7; D: TRBD2; size: many; CDR3: CASSRRAGGDSYEQYF; DNA: TGTGCCAGTAGCCGACGGGCGGGAGGCGACTCCTACGAGCAGTACTTC